This TCR beta chain was captured by sequencing in a study of CD8 T cells in ankylosing spondylitis. Regarding the study as a whole: Some motif variants were previously reported in reactive arthritis synovial fluid and blood. Clones tied to disease were said to be significantly enriched in matched ankylosing spondylitis synovial fluid. A TCR beta motif of several highly homologous variants seemed to mark ankylosing spondylitis blood.

There are many counts of this clonotype. The antigen is unknown. This CDR3 comprises 16 residues. J lost 3 bases, V lost 5 bases, and 10 bases had no gene match. Germline CDR1 SGHTA, CDR2 FQGNSA. With molecular barcodes, quantitative 5'-RACE was used to make the TCR beta libraries. One entry per CDR3 protein, called by TCRdb with MiXCR from the 5' RACE reads. The sample has under 150,000 distinct CDR3 sequences; 9.3% are singletons. The source of this sequence is a male donor with ankylosing spondylitis or in good health (not recorded which). The chain uses TRBV7-2 and TRBJ2-3, with 8 bases aligning to TRBD1. What was sequenced was blood, either unsorted or a sorted T cell fraction (not recorded which). CDR3 sequence (DNA): TGTGCCAGCAGCCGAGGTCGGACAGGGAGAACAGATACGCAGTATTTT. Translated, it gives CASSRGRTGRTDTQYF.